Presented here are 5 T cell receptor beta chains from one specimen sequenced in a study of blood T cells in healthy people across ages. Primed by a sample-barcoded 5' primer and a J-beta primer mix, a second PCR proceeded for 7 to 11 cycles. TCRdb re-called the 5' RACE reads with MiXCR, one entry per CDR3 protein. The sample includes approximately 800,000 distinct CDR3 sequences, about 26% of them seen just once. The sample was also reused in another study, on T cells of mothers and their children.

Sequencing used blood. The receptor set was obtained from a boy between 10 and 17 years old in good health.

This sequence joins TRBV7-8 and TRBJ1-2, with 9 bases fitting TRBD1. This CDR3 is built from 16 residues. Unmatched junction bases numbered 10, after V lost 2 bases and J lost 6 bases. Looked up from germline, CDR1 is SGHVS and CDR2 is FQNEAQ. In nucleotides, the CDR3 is TGTGCCAGCAGCTTACAGGGACAGGGCCACGCCAATGGCTACACCTTC. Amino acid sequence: CASSLQGQGHANGYTF.

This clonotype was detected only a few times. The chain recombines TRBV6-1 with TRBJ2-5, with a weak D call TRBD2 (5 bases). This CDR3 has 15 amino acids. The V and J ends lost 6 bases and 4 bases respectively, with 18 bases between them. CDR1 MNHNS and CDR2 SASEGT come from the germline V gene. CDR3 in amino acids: CASRLQTRGGETQYF. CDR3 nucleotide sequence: TGTGCCAGCAGACTCCAGACGCGAGGAGGAGAGACCCAGTACTTC.

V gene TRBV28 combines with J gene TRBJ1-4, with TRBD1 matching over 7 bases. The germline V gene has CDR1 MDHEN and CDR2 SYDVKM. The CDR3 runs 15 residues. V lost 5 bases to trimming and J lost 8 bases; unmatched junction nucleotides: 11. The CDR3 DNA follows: TGTGCCAGCAGTCCCGCTGGGCAGGGGGAGGAAAAACTGTTTTTT. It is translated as CASSPAGQGEEKLFF. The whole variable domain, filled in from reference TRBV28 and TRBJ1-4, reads DVKVTQSSRYLVKRTGEKVFLECVQDMDHENMFWYRQDPGLGLRLIYFSYDVKMKEKGDIPEGYSVSREKKERFSLILESASTNQTSMYLCASSPAGQGEEKLFFGSGTQLSVL.

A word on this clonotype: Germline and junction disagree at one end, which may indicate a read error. The CDR3 spells CAGSLGTVDTQYF. DNA of the CDR3: TGTGCCGGCAGTTTGGGGACAGTTGATACGCAGTATTTT. V usage is TRBV27 and J usage is TRBJ2-3; 7 bases match TRBD1. CDR3 length equals 13 residues. The germline CDR1 and CDR2 sequences are MNHEY and SMNVEV (reference sequence).

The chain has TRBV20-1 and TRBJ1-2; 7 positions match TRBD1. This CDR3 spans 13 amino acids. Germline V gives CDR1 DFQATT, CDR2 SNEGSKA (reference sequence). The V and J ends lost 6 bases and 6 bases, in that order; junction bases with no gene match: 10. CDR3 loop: CSALKAGGDGYTF. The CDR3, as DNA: TGCAGTGCCCTGAAGGCAGGGGGGGATGGCTACACCTTC.